These T cell receptor beta chains were read from a single sample in a study of beta chain features in type 1 diabetes. Method: immunoSEQ multiplex PCR; TCRdb's copy keeps in-frame clones and lacks some. The data hold approximately 250,000 clones, with 11% observed a single time. Sequencing input: naive CD4+ T cells from blood. These receptors were taken from a man aged 30 to 45 with type 1 diabetes. Both conserved end residues are part of each CDR3. The order of the fields is V gene, D gene, J gene, clone size, CDR3 DNA, CDR3 protein. D genes are given only for firm matches. Not all rows give a size; the values are once, few, many and, for expanded clones, a class.

v_call: TRBV4-1; d_call: .; j_call: TRBJ1-2; clone_size: few; cdr3_nt: TGCGCCAGCAGCCAACTGATTCCCGGGAACTATGGCTACACCTTC; cdr3_aa: CASSQLIPGNYGYTF
v_call: TRBV28; d_call: .; j_call: TRBJ2-3; clone_size: few; cdr3_nt: TGTGCCAGCACTACCGACACACCACTTAGCACAGATACGCAGTATTTT; cdr3_aa: CASTTDTPLSTDTQYF
v_call: TRBV5-4; d_call: TRBD1; j_call: TRBJ1-1; clone_size: few; cdr3_nt: TGTGCCAGCAGCCCGAGGACAGGGAGGATCACTGAAGCTTTCTTT; cdr3_aa: CASSPRTGRITEAFF
v_call: TRBV30; d_call: .; j_call: TRBJ2-6; clone_size: few; cdr3_nt: TGTGCCTGGAGACGGGGTGGCACTGGGGCCAACGTCCTGACTTTC; cdr3_aa: CAWRRGGTGANVLTF
v_call: TRBV10-3; d_call: TRBD2; j_call: TRBJ2-3; clone_size: few; cdr3_nt: TGTGCCACGGCGGACAGCGGGGGATCAGATACGCAGTATTTT; cdr3_aa: CATADSGGSDTQYF
v_call: TRBV6-5; d_call: .; j_call: TRBJ2-7; clone_size: .; cdr3_nt: TGTGCCAGCAGTCTAGGACAGGAGCAGTACTTC; cdr3_aa: CASSLGQEQYF
v_call: TRBV16; d_call: TRBD1; j_call: TRBJ1-5; clone_size: few; cdr3_nt: TGTGCCAGCAGCCGTCCCTCGTACGACAGGGAAAGGCGCAATCAGCCCCAGCATTTT; cdr3_aa: CASSRPSYDRERRNQPQHF
v_call: TRBV11-1; d_call: .; j_call: TRBJ1-2; clone_size: few; cdr3_nt: TGTGCCAGCAGCACCCAACAGGGTATCTATGGCTACACCTTC; cdr3_aa: CASSTQQGIYGYTF
v_call: TRBV18; d_call: TRBD2; j_call: TRBJ2-5; clone_size: .; cdr3_nt: TGTGCCAGCTCACGCGGGGGGGCCACAGCAGAGACCCAGTACTTC; cdr3_aa: CASSRGGATAETQYF
v_call: TRBV18; d_call: .; j_call: TRBJ1-1; clone_size: few; cdr3_nt: TGTGCCAGCTCCGTAACAGATAACACTGAAGCTTTCTTT; cdr3_aa: CASSVTDNTEAFF
v_call: TRBV5-6; d_call: TRBD1; j_call: TRBJ1-2; clone_size: few; cdr3_nt: TGTGCCAGCAGCATCGACAGGGATTATGGCTACACCTTC; cdr3_aa: CASSIDRDYGYTF
v_call: TRBV5-1; d_call: .; j_call: TRBJ2-2; clone_size: few; cdr3_nt: TGCGCCAGCAGCGGGGGCGCGGTCACCGGGGAGCTGTTTTTT; cdr3_aa: CASSGGAVTGELFF
v_call: TRBV7-2; d_call: .; j_call: TRBJ2-4; clone_size: .; cdr3_nt: TGTGCCAGCAGCCGTGAACTCAGGGTAGCCAAAAACATTCAGTACTTC; cdr3_aa: CASSRELRVAKNIQYF
v_call: TRBV19; d_call: .; j_call: TRBJ1-1; clone_size: .; cdr3_nt: TGTGCCAGTAGTATAGGGCTGTGGAACACTGAAGCTTTCTTT; cdr3_aa: CASSIGLWNTEAFF
v_call: TRBV19; d_call: .; j_call: TRBJ2-3; clone_size: few; cdr3_nt: TGTGCCAGTAGTATCAGGGGCACAGATACGCAGTATTTT; cdr3_aa: CASSIRGTDTQYF
v_call: TRBV7-9; d_call: .; j_call: TRBJ1-2; clone_size: .; cdr3_nt: TGTGCCAGCAGCCTCAATTCCAGGGGTGGCTACACCTTC; cdr3_aa: CASSLNSRGGYTF
v_call: TRBV7-9; d_call: .; j_call: TRBJ1-6; clone_size: few; cdr3_nt: TGTGCCAGCAGACCAGACAGGTTCGATTCACCCCTCCACTTT; cdr3_aa: CASRPDRFDSPLHF
v_call: TRBV11-3; d_call: TRBD2; j_call: TRBJ2-3; clone_size: few; cdr3_nt: TGTGCCAGCAGCCTTAGAGCGGGGTCTCGCACAGATACGCAGTATTTT; cdr3_aa: CASSLRAGSRTDTQYF
v_call: TRBV7-8; d_call: TRBD1; j_call: TRBJ2-1; clone_size: few; cdr3_nt: TGTGCCAGCAGCTTTGTTGGCAGGGGGCGGAATGAGCAGTTCTTC; cdr3_aa: CASSFVGRGRNEQFF
v_call: TRBV19; d_call: .; j_call: TRBJ1-5; clone_size: few; cdr3_nt: TGTGCCAGTAGTATACGAGGCGGAGATCAGCCCCAGCATTTT; cdr3_aa: CASSIRGGDQPQHF
v_call: TRBV7-3; d_call: TRBD1; j_call: TRBJ2-3; clone_size: once; cdr3_nt: TGTGCCAGCAGGCCCACAGGGGGCCCGGCAGATACGCAGTATTTT; cdr3_aa: CASRPTGGPADTQYF
v_call: TRBV7-8; d_call: .; j_call: TRBJ2-7; clone_size: .; cdr3_nt: TGTGCCAGCAGCTTAGTTGGGCAGATCAACGAGCAGTACTTC; cdr3_aa: CASSLVGQINEQYF
v_call: TRBV11-2; d_call: TRBD2; j_call: TRBJ2-3; clone_size: few; cdr3_nt: TGTGCCAGCAGGGCCGGGACTAGCTCCGAGTATTTT; cdr3_aa: CASRAGTSSEYF
v_call: TRBV2; d_call: .; j_call: TRBJ1-1; clone_size: .; cdr3_nt: TGTGCCAGCAGTGAAGTTGCCCCCTGGCAGTTGAACACTGAAGCTTTCTTT; cdr3_aa: CASSEVAPWQLNTEAFF
v_call: TRBV2; d_call: .; j_call: TRBJ2-1; clone_size: few; cdr3_nt: TGTGCCAGCAGTGAAAAGTGGACACGGCACAATGAGCAGTTCTTC; cdr3_aa: CASSEKWTRHNEQFF
v_call: TRBV6-1; d_call: .; j_call: TRBJ2-1; clone_size: few; cdr3_nt: TGTGCCAGCAGTGGAGGCCTGGACTCCTACAATGAGCAGTTCTTC; cdr3_aa: CASSGGLDSYNEQFF
v_call: TRBV11-3; d_call: .; j_call: TRBJ1-1; clone_size: few; cdr3_nt: TGTGCCAGCAGCTTGAACGGGAACACTGAAGCTTTCTTT; cdr3_aa: CASSLNGNTEAFF
v_call: TRBV11-2; d_call: .; j_call: TRBJ1-2; clone_size: .; cdr3_nt: TGTGCCAGCAGCTTAGGATCTACGTGGGGCTACACCTTC; cdr3_aa: CASSLGSTWGYTF
v_call: TRBV5-1; d_call: .; j_call: TRBJ2-6; clone_size: few; cdr3_nt: TGCGCCAGCAGCTTGTCATTTAGGAGGAGATCTGGGGCCAACGTCCTGACTTTC; cdr3_aa: CASSLSFRRRSGANVLTF